These 27 T cell receptor beta chains were all obtained from the same sample, sequenced in a study of CD8 T cells in Susac syndrome. An amount of RNA that ranged from roughly 0.45 to 1 ug was reverse transcribed with random hexamers. TCRdb passed the immunoSEQ multiplex PCR reads through MiXCR, listing each CDR3 protein once. This sample has approximately 210,000 distinct CDR3 sequences, with less than 95% found just once. Sample: CD4+ T cells from PBMCs. The receptor set was obtained from a human donor with Susac syndrome.

This clonotype was detected once. The chain carries TRBV6-6 and TRBJ1-1, with D possibly TRBD1 on 5 matching bases. V was cut by 6 bases and J by 1 base, with 18 bases left in between. Germline CDR1 MNHNY, CDR2 SVGAGI (reference sequence). The CDR3 extends over 16 amino acids. For the CDR3, the DNA is TGTGCCAGCAGCTCTCCAAACAGGCGGCCGAACACTGAAGCTTTCTTT. The encoded protein is CASSSPNRRPNTEAFF.

The rearrangement uses TRBV11-2 and TRBJ1-1; no definite D call. Germline V lookup: CDR1 SGHAT, CDR2 FQNNGV. Trimming left V 0 bases short and J 1 base short, with 9 bases between. The CDR3 contains 15 residues. CDR3 amino acids: CASSLETAWNTEAFF. CDR3 nucleotide sequence: TGTGCCAGCAGCTTAGAAACAGCCTGGAACACTGAAGCTTTCTTT.

The rearrangement links TRBV5-4 to TRBJ1-2; D gene unclear. The V end was cut by 2 bases, the J end by 4 bases, with 15 bases between. Germline V gives CDR1 SGHNT, CDR2 YYREEE (reference sequence). This CDR3 is 15 amino acids long. CDR3 protein: CASSLTPGSAYGYTF. The CDR3, as DNA: TGTGCCAGCAGCTTAACTCCGGGCTCCGCCTATGGCTACACCTTC. Looking up the rest from reference TRBV5-4 and TRBJ1-2 gives the full variable domain: ETGVTQSPTHLIKTRGQQVTLRCSSQSGHNTVSWYQQALGQGPQFIFQYYREEENGRGNFPPRFSGLQFPNYSSELNVNALELDDSALYLCASSLTPGSAYGYTFGSGTRLTVV.

This clonotype was counted a few times. V is TRBV6-6 and J is TRBJ2-4; D is tentatively TRBD1 or TRBD2 (5 bases each). The germline gives CDR1 MNHNY, CDR2 SVGAGI (reference sequence). This CDR3 spans 14 amino acids. Trimming cost V 2 bases and J 5 bases, with 10 bases left between them. The CDR3 reads CASSYGTEENIQYF. The CDR3 region has the DNA TGTGCCAGCAGTTACGGGACCGAGGAAAACATTCAGTACTTC.

The chain employs TRBV15 and TRBJ2-1; 7 bases are shared with TRBD1. Germline loops: CDR1 LNHNV, CDR2 YYDKDF (reference sequence). The ends lost 4 bases at V and 9 bases at J; junction bases unmatched: 15. This CDR3 is built from 16 residues. The CDR3 is CATSIRIGIGGGEQFF. In nucleotides, the CDR3 is TGTGCCACCAGCATACGCATAGGGATAGGGGGCGGTGAGCAGTTCTTC.

This clonotype was seen a single time. V and J are TRBV6-2 or TRBV6-3 and TRBJ1-5; D possibly corresponds to TRBD1 (6 bases). V gave up 10 bases and J gave up 0 bases, with 16 bases separating them. Germline CDR1 reads MNHEY; CDR2 reads SVGEGT. This CDR3 has 15 amino acids. The CDR3 DNA reads as TGTGCCACCCGGACAGCGCCTTATAGCAATCAGCCCCAGCATTTT. Its translation: CATRTAPYSNQPQHF.

The chain joins TRBV30 to TRBJ1-4; D unresolved. CDR1 is GTSNPN, CDR2 SVGIG, per germline (reference sequence). With 0 bases removed from V and 7 bases from J, the gap between germline ends came to 12 bases. This CDR3 has 14 residues. The CDR3 sequence: CAWSVHSVGEKLFF. CDR3 sequence (DNA): TGTGCCTGGAGTGTACATTCCGTGGGTGAAAAACTGTTTTTT.

The rearrangement joins TRBV30 to TRBJ2-1; D is possibly TRBD2 (7 bases). The V gene's germline CDR1 is GTSNPN and CDR2 SVGIG (reference sequence). The ends were cut back, 2 bases at V and 6 bases at J, with 14 bases in the middle. This CDR3 spans 14 amino acids. As DNA, the CDR3 is TGTGCCTGGAGTAGCGGGGAAGGGGGCAATGAGCAGTTCTTC. Amino acid sequence: CAWSSGEGGNEQFF.

A word on this clonotype: One junction end does not reproduce the germline sequence, and a read error may be involved. CDR3 in DNA: TGTGCCAGCAGAGAAGCAGGGCAAAGTTCACCCCTCCACTTT. This translates into CASREAGQSSPLHF. This chain joins TRBV2 and TRBJ1-6; weak D call: TRBD1 (5 bases). The CDR3 has 14 residues. Per the germline V gene, CDR1 is SNHLY and CDR2 is FYNNEI.

CDR3 residues: CASSFPPGYSNQPQHF. CDR3 nucleotides: TGTGCCAGCAGCTTTCCGCCGGGGTATAGCAATCAGCCCCAGCATTTT. The V call is TRBV7-8, the J call TRBJ1-5, with D uncertain. The CDR3 consists of 16 residues. Germline lookup yields CDR1 SGHVS and CDR2 FQNEAQ. Trimming cost V 3 bases and J 0 bases, with 12 bases left between them.

J is TRBJ2-3 and V is TRBV7-2; TRBD1 agrees at 7 bases. CDR3 size: 14 residues. Looked up from germline, CDR1 is SGHTA and CDR2 is FQGNSA. V lost 2 bases to trimming and J lost 5 bases; unmatched junction nucleotides: 4. CDR3 loop: CASSLIPGGDTQYF. The CDR3, as DNA: TGTGCCAGCAGCTTAATACCAGGGGGAGATACGCAGTATTTT.

This chain connects TRBV24-1 to TRBJ1-2; D uncertain. V lost 3 bases and J 4 bases, leaving 11 bases between the germline ends. This CDR3 comprises 14 residues. Per the germline V gene, CDR1 is KGHDR and CDR2 is SFDVKD. The CDR3 sequence: CATSDPRTGYGYTF. As DNA, the CDR3 is TGTGCCACCAGTGATCCCAGAACCGGCTATGGCTACACCTTC.

DNA of the CDR3: TGCGCCAGCAGCCAGGGAGGACAGAGTCCTGGCTACACCTTC. Its protein product is CASSQGGQSPGYTF. The chain carries TRBV4-3 and TRBJ1-2, with D possibly matching TRBD1 (6 bases). The germline CDR1 and CDR2 sequences are LGHNA and YSLEER. The germline V and J ends were trimmed by 3 bases and 7 bases, with 15 bases remaining between them. This CDR3 is 14 amino acids long.

This chain joins TRBV3-1 and TRBJ2-3; D is perhaps TRBD2 (6 bases). The CDR3 extends over 15 amino acids. Germline CDR1 is LGHDT and CDR2 is YNNKEL (reference sequence). Trimming took 4 bases from V and 4 from J, leaving 15 bases between them. In DNA, the CDR3 is TGTGCCAGCAGCCCTACCCTCGGGACTCCAGATACGCAGTATTTT. Protein sequence: CASSPTLGTPDTQYF.

V and J are TRBV6-2 or TRBV6-3 and TRBJ2-2, with 7 bases that match TRBD2. CDR1 MNHEY and CDR2 SVGEGT come from the germline V gene. This CDR3 region has 19 residues. V dropped 5 bases and J dropped 1; count of bases not matched to a gene: 16. CDR3: CASSLHGWREGENTGELFF. The CDR3 DNA reads as TGTGCCAGCAGTCTCCACGGTTGGAGGGAGGGAGAGAACACCGGGGAGCTGTTTTTT.

This chain uses TRBV4-2 with TRBJ1-1; 12 bases align to TRBD1. The CDR3 sequence is 16 residues long. Germline trimming cut 4 bases from V and 1 base from J; bases unmatched to any gene: 4. The germline V gene has CDR1 LGHNA and CDR2 YNFKEQ. CDR3 region: CASSLGTGGRNTEAFF. In DNA form, the CDR3 reads TGTGCCAGCAGCCTCGGGACAGGGGGCCGGAACACTGAAGCTTTCTTT.

This clonotype appeared a few times. This sequence joins TRBV29-1 and TRBJ1-1; 7 nucleotides align to TRBD1. CDR3 size: 13 residues. V shed 5 bases, J shed 4 bases, and the junction held 7 bases outside the gene matches. Per the germline V gene, CDR1 is SQVTM and CDR2 is ANQGSEA. CDR3 sequence: CSVTDRRITEAFF. Here the CDR3 DNA reads TGCAGCGTTACGGACAGGAGGATCACTGAAGCTTTCTTT.

The CDR3 loop is CASSPRTGRARGDEQFF. CDR3 bases: TGTGCCAGCAGCCCTAGGACTGGCAGGGCAAGGGGGGATGAGCAGTTCTTC. The rearrangement links TRBV11-3 to TRBJ2-1; either TRBD1 or TRBD2 may fit D (6 bases each). Trimming left V 5 bases short and J 8 bases short, with 25 bases between. Looked up from germline, CDR1 is SGHNT and CDR2 is YENEEA. The CDR3 has 17 residues.

The chain combines TRBV5-6 with TRBJ1-2; TRBD1 matches at 9 bases. Germline V gene lookup returns CDR1 SGHDT and CDR2 YYEEEE. The J segment lost 6 bases and the V segment lost 3 bases, leaving 15 bases of the junction unmatched. This CDR3 has 17 residues. The CDR3 nucleotides read TGTGCCAGCAGCTCAGAGATGGGGGGGACAGGGAAGGATGGCTACACCTTC. This translates into CASSSEMGGTGKDGYTF.

The rearrangement links TRBV7-9 to TRBJ2-1; D may be TRBD1 (5 bases). Trimming took off 6 bases at V and 1 base at J, with 10 bases between the two ends. The CDR3 runs 14 residues. In germline, CDR1 is SEHNR, CDR2 FQNEAQ (reference sequence). The CDR3 loop reads CASSHRSSYNEQFF. CDR3 coding DNA: TGTGCCAGCAGTCACAGGAGTTCCTACAATGAGCAGTTCTTC.

The rearrangement links TRBV20-1 to TRBJ1-3; D gene uncertain. The CDR3 contains 14 residues. The germline gives CDR1 DFQATT, CDR2 SNEGSKA (reference sequence). Trimming removed 5 bases from V and 2 bases from J, with 13 bases in between. The CDR3 protein is CSAGELYAGNTIYF. As DNA, the CDR3 is TGCAGTGCTGGGGAGTTGTACGCTGGAAACACCATATATTTT.

The V and J genes are TRBV20-1 and TRBJ2-7; no clear D gene. Germline CDR1 DFQATT, CDR2 SNEGSKA (reference sequence). The length of the CDR3 is 17 residues. The V gene lost 6 bases and the J gene lost 2 bases, with 26 bases spanning the gap. The CDR3 sequence is CSANTLSGPRLTYEQYF. CDR3 nucleotides: TGCAGTGCCAACACCCTTTCCGGTCCACGTTTAACCTACGAGCAGTACTTC.

This clonotype showed up just once. This chain joins TRBV12-3 or TRBV12-4 and TRBJ1-2; D not resolved. CDR3 size: 16 residues. V lost 2 bases and J lost 2, with 15 bases in between. The CDR3 DNA is TGTGCCAGCAGTTTAAAAAGAACGGGCCCCAACTATGGCTACACCTTC. Translating it yields CASSLKRTGPNYGYTF.

Only one count was recorded for this clonotype. The CDR3 protein is CASSLFPGGETSQATEAFF. CDR3 sequence (DNA): TGCGCCAGCAGCTTGTTTCCTGGTGGCGAGACCAGCCAAGCAACTGAAGCTTTCTTT. The chain joins TRBV5-1 to TRBJ1-1; D gene unclear. Trimming cost V 1 base and J 5 bases, with 27 bases left between them. Germline V lookup: CDR1 SGHRS, CDR2 YFSETQ. The CDR3 totals 19 residues.

A single count supports this clonotype. V and J are TRBV7-2 and TRBJ2-3; D might be TRBD2 (6 bases). The CDR3 is 14 residues long. Trimming removed 7 bases from V and 0 bases from J, with 11 bases in between. The germline V gene encodes CDR1 SGHTA and CDR2 FQGNSA. As DNA, the CDR3 is TGTGCCAGCATCCCCCGGGAGAGCACAGATACGCAGTATTTT. Protein product: CASIPRESTDTQYF.

This clonotype has a single count. The chain couples TRBV5-1 to TRBJ2-7; D is possibly TRBD1 or TRBD2 (5 bases each). CDR1 SGHRS and CDR2 YFSETQ come from the germline V gene. CDR3 length: 12 residues. V lost 4 bases and J 3 bases, leaving 8 bases between the germline ends. CDR3 sequence: CASSQGRYEQYF. For the CDR3, the DNA is TGCGCCAGCAGCCAGGGACGCTACGAGCAGTACTTC.

The chain carries TRBV5-4 and TRBJ1-1; D remains ambiguous. This CDR3 is built from 14 residues. Germline-derived CDR1 and CDR2 are SGHNT and YYREEE (reference sequence). Trimming removed 4 bases from V and 1 base from J, with 11 bases in between. CDR3 in DNA: TGTGCCAGCAGCCCGGGAGTTTCGAACACTGAAGCTTTCTTT. Its protein product is CASSPGVSNTEAFF.